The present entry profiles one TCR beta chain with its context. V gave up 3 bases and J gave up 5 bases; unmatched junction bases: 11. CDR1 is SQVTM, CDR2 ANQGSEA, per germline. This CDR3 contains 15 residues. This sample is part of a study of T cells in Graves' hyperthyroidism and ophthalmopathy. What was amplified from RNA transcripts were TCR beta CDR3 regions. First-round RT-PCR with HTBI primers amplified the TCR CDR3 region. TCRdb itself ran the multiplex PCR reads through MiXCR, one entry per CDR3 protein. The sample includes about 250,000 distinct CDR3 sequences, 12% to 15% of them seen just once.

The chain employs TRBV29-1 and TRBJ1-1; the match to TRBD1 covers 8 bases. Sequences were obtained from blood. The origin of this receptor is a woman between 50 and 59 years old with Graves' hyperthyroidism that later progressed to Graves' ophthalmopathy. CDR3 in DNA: TGCAGCGTTGAGGGGACAGGTTCGGTTCTTACTGAAGCTTTCTTT. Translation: CSVEGTGSVLTEAFF.